A selection of T cell receptor beta chains follows, all from one sample in a study of immune cell composition in non-small cell lung cancer. Sequencing used immunoSEQ multiplex PCR; TCRdb keeps in-frame clones, though not all of them. The top ten clones hold 20% to 25% of a sample with about 8,700 clones, about two thirds of them seen once. The material sequenced was non-adjacent lung tissue. These receptors all come from a human donor with non-small cell lung cancer. The CDR3 runs from the conserved cysteine through the conserved F or W. D genes are given only for firm matches. A clone size is listed for some rows: how often the clone was seen (once, few, many), or a class if it is expanded.

CDR3aa	CDR3nt	d_gene	abundance	j_gene	len	v_gene
CASSKTGPGETQYF	TGTGCCAGCAGCAAGACAGGCCCCGGGGAGACCCAGTACTTC	.	.	TRBJ2-5	14	TRBV5-6
CASTFEGATDTQYF	TGTGCCAGTACCTTCGAGGGGGCCACAGATACGCAGTATTTT	TRBD1	once	TRBJ2-3	14	TRBV19
CASSLTASPNYGYTF	TGCGCCAGCAGCTTGACAGCAAGTCCTAACTATGGCTACACCTTC	.	.	TRBJ1-2	15	TRBV5-1
CASSQERTGTGELFF	TGTGCCAGCAGCCAAGAGAGGACAGGCACCGGGGAGCTGTTTTTT	TRBD1	.	TRBJ2-2	15	TRBV14
CASYSGDTRYTEAFF	TGTGCCAGCTACAGCGGGGACACCCGTTACACTGAAGCTTTCTTT	.	.	TRBJ1-1	15	TRBV7-9
CASSIRESNTEAFF	TGTGCCAGTAGTATTCGGGAGTCGAACACTGAAGCTTTCTTT	.	few	TRBJ1-1	14	TRBV19
CASSGTSGTTDTQYF	TGTGCCAGCAGTGGGACTAGCGGGACCACAGATACGCAGTATTTT	TRBD2	.	TRBJ2-3	15	TRBV11-3
CASSLLPGQGRHEQYF	TGTGCCAGCAGCCTTCTTCCGGGACAGGGACGGCACGAGCAGTACTTC	TRBD1	.	TRBJ2-7	16	TRBV27
CASSRGPTGTNEKLFF	TGTGCCAGCAGCCGAGGACCCACGGGGACTAATGAAAAACTGTTTTTT	.	few	TRBJ1-4	16	TRBV7-2
CASSIGDRGSTDTQYF	TGTGCCAGTAGTATCGGTGACAGGGGATCCACAGATACGCAGTATTTT	TRBD1	.	TRBJ2-3	16	TRBV19
CASSLSEGFPYEQYF	TGCGCCAGCAGCCTCTCGGAGGGGTTTCCCTACGAGCAGTACTTC	.	.	TRBJ2-7	15	TRBV5-1
CASSVVGDGTDTQYF	TGTGCCAGCAGCGTAGTGGGCGATGGCACAGATACGCAGTATTTT	.	.	TRBJ2-3	15	TRBV9
CASSLWDRGTDTQYF	TGTGCCAGCAGTTTGTGGGACAGGGGCACAGATACGCAGTATTTT	TRBD1	few	TRBJ2-3	15	TRBV27
CASSVWGRVGADTQYF	TGTGCCAGCAGCGTATGGGGGCGGGTCGGGGCGGATACGCAGTATTTT	.	.	TRBJ2-3	16	TRBV9
CASSLEAGLDVYPYEQYF	TGTGCCAGCAGCTTGGAGGCAGGGTTGGATGTATACCCCTACGAGCAGTACTTC	.	.	TRBJ2-7	18	TRBV5-5
CASSQDERGGYEQYF	TGCGCCAGCAGCCAAGATGAAAGGGGGGGATACGAGCAGTACTTC	.	.	TRBJ2-7	15	TRBV4-3
CASKLSGQGDTEAFF	TGCGCCAGCAAGCTGTCTGGACAGGGGGACACTGAAGCTTTCTTT	TRBD1	.	TRBJ1-1	15	TRBV5-1
CASSPLNNRANSNQPQHF	TGTGCCAGTAGCCCGCTCAATAACAGGGCAAATAGCAATCAGCCCCAGCATTTT	.	.	TRBJ1-5	18	TRBV19
CASRAGQTPGEQYF	TGTGCCAGCAGGGCCGGACAGACCCCTGGAGAGCAGTACTTC	.	few	TRBJ2-7	14	TRBV6-1
CASGPREVSYEQYF	TGTGCCAGCGGCCCCCGAGAGGTGTCCTACGAGCAGTACTTC	.	.	TRBJ2-7	14	TRBV7-8
CASRIRGLAGGWDTQYF	TGTGCCAGCAGGATTCGAGGACTAGCGGGGGGTTGGGATACGCAGTATTTT	TRBD2	.	TRBJ2-3	17	TRBV27
CASSSDRPYEQFF	TGTGCCAGCAGCTCCGACAGGCCTTATGAGCAGTTCTTC	.	few	TRBJ2-1	13	TRBV7-9
CASSPPGSSSSGNTIYF	TGTGCTAGTTCCCCTCCGGGTTCCTCTAGTTCTGGAAACACCATATATTTT	.	.	TRBJ1-3	17	TRBV12-5
CAISEPDRTYEQYF	TGTGCCATCAGTGAACCGGACAGGACCTACGAGCAGTACTTC	TRBD1	.	TRBJ2-7	14	TRBV6-5
CASSRRLAGQETQYF	TGCGCCAGCAGCCGTCGACTAGCGGGACAAGAGACCCAGTACTTC	TRBD2	.	TRBJ2-5	15	TRBV4-1
CASSPGTGIGNTIYF	TGCGCCAGCAGTCCCGGGACAGGGATTGGAAACACCATATATTTT	TRBD1	.	TRBJ1-3	15	TRBV10-1
CAISQPGTDYGYTF	TGTGCCATCAGTCAGCCCGGGACAGACTATGGCTACACCTTC	TRBD1	once	TRBJ1-2	14	TRBV10-3
CASSVASGNNEQFF	TGTGCCAGCAGTGTGGCTAGTGGAAACAATGAGCAGTTCTTC	.	.	TRBJ2-1	14	TRBV2
CASRKEVQDTGELFF	TGTGCCAGTAGAAAGGAAGTTCAGGACACCGGGGAGCTGTTTTTT	.	.	TRBJ2-2	15	TRBV19
CASSQDHRGYEQYF	TGCGCCAGCAGCCAAGATCACAGGGGGTACGAGCAGTACTTC	TRBD1	once	TRBJ2-7	14	TRBV4-1
CASSNHRVGGTDTQYF	TGTGCCAGTAGTAACCACAGGGTGGGGGGCACAGATACGCAGTATTTT	.	.	TRBJ2-3	16	TRBV19
CASSLGGQGVSGNTIYF	TGTGCCAGCAGCTTAGGAGGACAGGGTGTTTCTGGAAACACCATATATTTT	TRBD1	.	TRBJ1-3	17	TRBV7-2
CASSLAFGGPDQPQHF	TGTGCCAGCAGCTTGGCCTTCGGGGGGCCGGATCAGCCCCAGCATTTT	.	.	TRBJ1-5	16	TRBV5-5
CATDRESSNQPQHF	TGTGCCACCGACAGGGAGAGTAGCAATCAGCCCCAGCATTTT	TRBD1	.	TRBJ1-5	14	TRBV10-3
CSVETGRGASYNEQFF	TGCAGCGTTGAAACGGGCAGGGGGGCTAGTTACAATGAGCAGTTCTTC	.	.	TRBJ2-1	16	TRBV29-1
CASSLPGGGQRNSPLHF	TGTGCCAGCAGTTTACCCGGCGGGGGGCAGCGTAATTCACCCCTCCACTTT	.	.	TRBJ1-6	17	TRBV27
CASRARLPQETQYF	TGTGCCAGCAGGGCGCGACTGCCCCAAGAGACCCAGTACTTC	.	.	TRBJ2-5	14	TRBV6-1
CASSFGQSSGNTIYF	TGTGCCAGCAGCTTTGGACAGAGCTCTGGAAACACCATATATTTT	.	.	TRBJ1-3	15	TRBV5-6
CASSLVGGMNTEAFF	TGTGCCAGCAGCTTAGTTGGAGGCATGAACACTGAAGCTTTCTTT	.	.	TRBJ1-1	15	TRBV7-9
CASSIGRTRNYNSPLHF	TGTGCCAGTAGTATAGGTCGGACTCGAAACTATAATTCACCCCTCCACTTT	.	few	TRBJ1-6	17	TRBV19
CASSPQALTALEAFF	TGTGCCAGCAGCCCCCAGGCCTTAACGGCACTTGAAGCTTTCTTT	.	.	TRBJ1-1	15	TRBV7-2
CASSEGGWNSPLHF	TGTGCCAGTAGTGAAGGAGGGTGGAATTCACCCCTCCACTTT	.	.	TRBJ1-6	14	TRBV19
CASSYGLSSYNSPLHF	TGTGCCAGCAGTTACGGTCTGAGCTCCTATAATTCACCCCTCCACTTT	.	.	TRBJ1-6	16	TRBV6-5
CASSPQGHGTDTQYF	TGTGCCAGCAGCCCCCAGGGCCATGGCACAGATACGCAGTATTTT	.	.	TRBJ2-3	15	TRBV6-4
CASSVGTVPTDTQYF	TGTGCCAGCAGCGTGGGGACAGTTCCCACAGATACGCAGTATTTT	TRBD1	.	TRBJ2-3	15	TRBV2
CASSLGTGGWGEQYF	TGTGCCAGCAGCTTGGGGACAGGGGGCTGGGGCGAGCAGTACTTC	TRBD1	.	TRBJ2-7	15	TRBV7-2
CASTSWGETNEKLFF	TGTGCCAGCACCTCCTGGGGAGAGACTAATGAAAAACTGTTTTTT	.	.	TRBJ1-4	15	TRBV5-5
CASRIAGGYEQFF	TGTGCCAGCAGGATAGCGGGGGGCTATGAGCAGTTCTTC	TRBD2	.	TRBJ2-1	13	TRBV6-1
CASSQTGPLTDTQYF	TGTGCCAGCAGCCAAACAGGGCCCCTCACAGATACGCAGTATTTT	.	.	TRBJ2-3	15	TRBV7-2
CASSGRGARGSSSNSPLHF	TGTGCCAGCAGCGGACGCGGGGCTCGGGGATCTTCCTCTAATTCACCCCTCCACTTT	.	.	TRBJ1-6	19	TRBV9
CASSRHRDSQETQYF	TGCGCCAGCAGCCGACACCGGGACTCCCAAGAGACCCAGTACTTC	.	.	TRBJ2-5	15	TRBV4-3
CASSSRRVADTYEQYF	TGTGCCAGCAGCTCCCGGCGGGTAGCGGACACCTACGAGCAGTACTTC	.	.	TRBJ2-7	16	TRBV4-2
CASSLASGEYNEQFF	TGCGCCAGCAGCTTGGCTAGCGGGGAATACAATGAGCAGTTCTTC	TRBD2	.	TRBJ2-1	15	TRBV5-1
CASSGGGEGETQYF	TGTGCCAGCAGTGGAGGAGGGGAGGGAGAGACCCAGTACTTC	TRBD2	.	TRBJ2-5	14	TRBV2
CSASQGSTYEQYF	TGCAGCGCATCCCAGGGGAGCACCTACGAGCAGTACTTC	.	.	TRBJ2-7	13	TRBV29-1